The 8 T cell receptor beta chains below were found in one sample sequenced in a study of blood T cell repertoires in COVID-19. Measured with immunoSEQ multiplex PCR; TCRdb has only the in-frame clones, and not every one. The sample includes about 350,000 clones, approximately 90% of them seen just once. Sequencing was done on a sample of peripheral blood. The receptors derive from an older woman with COVID-19, enrolled during active disease.

This clone was observed a single time. One end of the junction is discordant with germline, which a read error may explain. This sequence joins TRBV9 and TRBJ1-1; 7 nucleotides match TRBD1. Germline CDR1 reads SGDLS; CDR2 reads YYNGEE. There are 13 residues in the CDR3. The CDR3 DNA reads as TGTGCCAGCAGCCTGACAGGGAACGCTGAAGCTTTCTTT. It codes for CASSLTGNAEAFF.

The chain joins TRBV7-9 to TRBJ1-2; tentative D call: TRBD1 (6 bases). The germline V gene encodes CDR1 SEHNR and CDR2 FQNEAQ (reference sequence). CDR3 size: 14 residues. V lost 4 bases and J 9 bases, leaving 18 bases between the germline ends. CDR3 nucleotides: TGTGCCAGCAGCTGGGGTGGGCCAGGGACAAGCTACACCTTC. Translation: CASSWGGPGTSYTF.

Notes on this clone: Additional DNA sequences in this sample encode the identical CDR3. The chain employs TRBV6-6 and TRBJ1-1; maybe TRBD1 (5 bases). The germline gives CDR1 MNHNY, CDR2 SVGAGI (reference sequence). The V gene lost 2 bases and the J gene lost 2 bases, with 6 bases spanning the gap. This CDR3 is built from 13 residues. The CDR3 loop reads CASSYQGNTEAFF. The CDR3 coding sequence is TGTGCCAGCAGTTACCAGGGTAACACTGAAGCTTTCTTT.

The V gene is TRBV25-1, the J gene TRBJ1-2, with 10 bases aligning to TRBD1. Germline-derived CDR1 and CDR2 are MGHDK and SYGVNS. The CDR3 runs 13 residues. The V and J ends lost 8 bases and 7 bases, in that order; junction bases with no gene match: 7. CDR3 sequence: CASGGTGDLGYTF. The DNA of the CDR3 is TGTGCCAGCGGGGGGACAGGGGATCTTGGCTACACCTTC.

V usage is TRBV12-3 or TRBV12-4 and J usage is TRBJ2-7; D uncertain. Trimming pared 7 bases from V and 1 base from J, leaving 11 bases between. CDR3 length: 13 amino acids. The CDR3 bases are TGTGCCAGCAATAGACACGGTTCCTACGAGCAGTACTTC. It specifies CASNRHGSYEQYF.

The chain couples TRBV11-2 to TRBJ1-6; 8 bases align to TRBD1. Germline V gives CDR1 SGHAT, CDR2 FQNNGV. The CDR3 totals 16 residues. J lost 10 bases, V lost 6 bases, and 14 bases had no gene match. CDR3: CASSRPGTGGISPLHF. CDR3 in DNA: TGTGCCAGCAGTCGACCCGGGACAGGCGGAATCTCACCCCTCCACTTT. The full variable domain, in which reference TRBV11-2 and TRBJ1-6 provide the parts outside the CDR3, is EAGVAQSPRYKIIEKRQSVAFWCNPISGHATLYWYQQILGQGPKLLIQFQNNGVVDDSQLPKDRFSAERLKGVDSTLKIQPAKLEDSAVYLCASSRPGTGGISPLHFGNGTRLTVT.

The chain uses TRBV5-1 and TRBJ2-2; 13 bases fit TRBD2. V lost 4 bases, J lost 1 base, and 4 bases stayed unmatched. The CDR3 runs to 17 residues. CDR1 is SGHRS, CDR2 YFSETQ, per germline. Written as DNA, the CDR3 is TGCGCCAGCAGCCCCGGGACTAGCGGGGTGAACACCGGGGAGCTGTTTTTT. Translation gives CASSPGTSGVNTGELFF.

This rearrangement joins TRBV11-1 to TRBJ2-7; D may be TRBD1 (6 bases). Looked up from germline, CDR1 is SGHAT and CDR2 is FQDESV (reference sequence). Between the trimmed V and J ends, which lost 2 bases and 6 bases, there was a span of 17 bases. The CDR3 sequence is 15 residues long. CDR3 DNA sequence: TGTGCCAGCAGCTTACGTCGGCAGGGGTTCGGCGAGCAGTACTTC. It is translated as CASSLRRQGFGEQYF.